This entry is about one T cell receptor (beta chain). What it binds is unknown. CDR1 and CDR2 from the germline V gene are SGHVS and FNYEAQ. The V gene lost 0 bases and the J gene lost 10 bases, with 19 bases spanning the gap. The CDR3 is made up of 16 amino acids. One entry per CDR3 protein, called by TCRdb with MiXCR from the reads. The sample has 55,000 to 85,000 distinct CDR3 sequences, 20% to 25% seen once. This sample stems from a study of T cell repertoires in cytomegalovirus infection. Whole-study findings and limits: Using cumulative public TCR beta family frequency, the authors identified those who carried CMV together with the relevant HLA.

This material consisted of CD8+ T cells from cultured PBMCs, taken from culture after CMV antigen stimulation. This chain joins TRBV7-6 and TRBJ2-1; either TRBD1 or TRBD2 may fit D (5 bases each). The source of this sequence is a human donor in good health (CMV status not recorded). Some clones in this sample may be carry-over from other donors' samples. The DNA for the CDR3 is TGTGCCAGCAGCTTAGCTCTGTCGGGATTAGGGGAGGAGCAGTTCTTC. This sequence encodes CASSLALSGLGEEQFF.